This TCR beta chain was sequenced during a study of OX40 agonist ivuxolimab in advanced cancers. Per the germline V gene, CDR1 is MNHEY and CDR2 is SVGAGI. CDR3 length equals 15 residues. Trimming removed 2 bases from V and 3 bases from J, with 13 bases in between. Assay: immunoSEQ multiplex PCR; the TCRdb copy retains only in-frame clones and omits some. Found here are some 43,000 clones, 70% to 90% of them singletons; the top ten hold under 15%. The receptor's source is an adult with an advanced solid tumor such as melanoma, head and neck, liver or kidney cancer. Sample: CD4+ or CD8+ T cells sorted from blood, taken in a trial of the OX40 agonist ivuxolimab. The chain joins TRBV6-5 to TRBJ1-1; tentative D call: TRBD1 (6 bases). The CDR3 sequence is CASSYKQGWDTEAFF. CDR3 coding DNA: TGTGCCAGCAGTTACAAGCAGGGGTGGGACACTGAAGCTTTCTTT.